Listed below are T cell receptor beta chains from one sample, sequenced in a study of T cell responses to AZD1222 COVID-19 vaccine. Here immunoSEQ multiplex PCR was the method, and the copy in TCRdb shows in-frame clones only, minus some. The table lists more than 150,000 clones, about nine tenths of them singletons. Sequencing was performed on peripheral blood, taken 28 days after the second AZD1222 dose. These receptors were obtained from an adult who received the AZD1222 COVID-19 vaccine. CDR3s include the opening cysteine and the closing phenylalanine or tryptophan. The order of the fields is V gene, CDR3 length, clone size, J gene, D gene, CDR3 DNA, CDR3 protein. The D gene is left open where the match is weak. Size values are once, few and many counts, or a class for expanded clones, and some rows have none.

TRBV18	16	.	TRBJ1-2	TRBD1	TGTGCCAGCTCACCAGCGCCAGGGGGGGGTGAGGCTGGCTACACCTTC	CASSPAPGGGEAGYTF
TRBV10-1	15	.	TRBJ2-7	.	TGCGCCAGCAGTGAGGGCGCGGCCTCAACCTACGAGCAGTACTTC	CASSEGAASTYEQYF
TRBV27	14	.	TRBJ1-1	.	TGTGCCAGCAGTTACGGACTGAGGAACACTGAAGCTTTCTTT	CASSYGLRNTEAFF
TRBV7-2	15	.	TRBJ2-7	TRBD2	TGTGCCAGCAGCCTAGCGGGAGACACCTACTACGAGCAGTACTTC	CASSLAGDTYYEQYF
TRBV5-6	17	.	TRBJ1-3	.	TGTGCCAGCAGCTGGGATTCTACGGGACATACCCGGGGCACCATATATTTT	CASSWDSTGHTRGTIYF
TRBV4-1	17	.	TRBJ1-5	.	TGCGCCAGCAGCCAACCAACGGGGGGGCCAAGCAATCAGCCCCAGCATTTT	CASSQPTGGPSNQPQHF
TRBV7-3	14	.	TRBJ1-1	.	TGTGCCAGCAGCTTATCACCGTTGAACACTGAAGCTTTCTTT	CASSLSPLNTEAFF
TRBV19	16	.	TRBJ1-6	TRBD1	TGTGCCAGTAGTATCCATAACAGGGGTCGAAATTCACCCCTCCACTTT	CASSIHNRGRNSPLHF
TRBV19	13	.	TRBJ2-7	.	TGTGCCAGTACTCGCGGTAACCCCCACGAGCAGTACTTC	CASTRGNPHEQYF
TRBV4-1	15	.	TRBJ1-4	.	TGCGCCAGCAGCCAAACAAAAGGCGGGGGCGAAAAACTGTTTTTT	CASSQTKGGGEKLFF
TRBV29-1	12	.	TRBJ2-7	.	TGCAGCGTTGAAGGGGGCGGCTACGAGCAGTACTTC	CSVEGGGYEQYF
TRBV5-8	13	.	TRBJ1-2	.	TGTGCCAGCAGCGTGACAGTTAACTATGGCTACACCTTC	CASSVTVNYGYTF
TRBV4-1	14	.	TRBJ1-2	.	TGCGCCAGCAGCCAAGAGGCCTTAGGAGGGGGCTACACCTTC	CASSQEALGGGYTF
TRBV18	15	.	TRBJ2-7	TRBD1	TGTGCCAGCTCACCCCCGGGACAGGGGACCTACGAGCAGTACTTC	CASSPPGQGTYEQYF
TRBV3-1/TRBV3-2	17	.	TRBJ2-1	TRBD2	TGTGCCAGCAGCCAAGACACGGGACTAGTGGGTTTGGGTGAGCAGTTCTTC	CASSQDTGLVGLGEQFF
TRBV28	19	.	TRBJ1-5	.	TGTGCCAGCAGCCCGATCACCCACAGTCGGCCACTTAGCAATCAGCCCCAGCATTTT	CASSPITHSRPLSNQPQHF
TRBV12-3/TRBV12-4	13	.	TRBJ1-2	.	TGTGCCAGCACCTCACAGGGTAAGGGTGGCTACACCTTC	CASTSQGKGGYTF
TRBV9	15	.	TRBJ2-7	TRBD2	TGTGCCAGCAGCGCTAGCCTCGGGGGGGCGTACGAGCAGTACTTC	CASSASLGGAYEQYF
TRBV5-8	15	.	TRBJ2-2	TRBD2	TGTGCCAGCAGCCCGTATAGCGGGAGAACCGGGGAGCTGTTTTTT	CASSPYSGRTGELFF
TRBV12-3/TRBV12-4	13	.	TRBJ2-5	TRBD2	TGTGCCAGCCGTCGGGGGGAATTAGGGACCCAGTACTTC	CASRRGELGTQYF
TRBV6-5	14	once	TRBJ2-7	.	TGTGCCAGCAGCCCCTTCCGGGAGAGTTCCGAGCAGTACTTC	CASSPFRESSEQYF
TRBV4-1	18	.	TRBJ2-1	TRBD2	TGCGCCAGCAGCCAAGACAGCCCCACTAGCGGGAGTGTCTATGAGCAGTTCTTC	CASSQDSPTSGSVYEQFF
TRBV12-3/TRBV12-4	13	.	TRBJ2-1	.	TGTGCCAGCACTCCTCGGAGCGACAATGAGCAGTTCTTC	CASTPRSDNEQFF
TRBV5-5	15	.	TRBJ1-5	TRBD1	TGTGCCAGCAGCTTGGATGGGACAGGGCATCAGCCCCAGCATTTT	CASSLDGTGHQPQHF
TRBV7-9	16	.	TRBJ1-3	.	TGTGCCAGCAGCTTAGAGGGATCCACCTCTGGAAACACCATATATTTT	CASSLEGSTSGNTIYF
TRBV19	18	.	TRBJ2-1	TRBD2	TGTGCCAGTAGGGATAGCGGGAGAGCTCTTGGGGCCTACAATGAGCAGTTCTTC	CASRDSGRALGAYNEQFF
TRBV9	13	.	TRBJ2-7	.	TGTGCCAGCAGCGCAGGTAGTGACTACGAGCAGTACTTC	CASSAGSDYEQYF
TRBV5-1	14	.	TRBJ2-3	TRBD1	TGCGCCAGCAGCTTTATGAGGGGGCAGGATACGCAGTATTTT	CASSFMRGQDTQYF
TRBV28	16	.	TRBJ2-3	.	TGTGCCAGCAGTTTATCTCGGGCAGGGAGCACAGATACGCAGTATTTT	CASSLSRAGSTDTQYF
TRBV4-2	13	.	TRBJ1-5	.	TGTGCCAGCAGCCAAGATAGGGGTCAGCCCCAGCATTTT	CASSQDRGQPQHF
TRBV19	16	few	TRBJ1-2	TRBD1	TGTGCCAGTAGTATGACCGGACAGGGGCTTTTCTATGGCTACACCTTC	CASSMTGQGLFYGYTF
TRBV4-1	16	.	TRBJ2-7	TRBD1	TGCGCCAGCAGCCAGGGGCGGGACAGGGGTTACTACGAGCAGTACTTC	CASSQGRDRGYYEQYF
TRBV10-3	14	.	TRBJ1-2	.	TGTGCCATCACCCCGGAGGCAGGGTCTCATGGCTACACCTTC	CAITPEAGSHGYTF
TRBV6-6	15	.	TRBJ2-7	TRBD1	TGTGCCAGCAGCCTATTCCGACAGGGGACCCACGAGCAGTACTTC	CASSLFRQGTHEQYF
TRBV19	11	.	TRBJ2-1	.	TGTGCCAGTAGTCTTTACAATGAGCAGTTCTTC	CASSLYNEQFF
TRBV5-6	16	.	TRBJ2-3	TRBD1	TGTGCCAGCAGCTCAAGGACAGGGTCGAGCACAGATACGCAGTATTTT	CASSSRTGSSTDTQYF
TRBV6-5	14	.	TRBJ1-5	.	TGTGCCAGCAGAAACAGGGACGGCAATCAGCCCCAGCATTTT	CASRNRDGNQPQHF
TRBV28	20	.	TRBJ2-2	TRBD2	TGTGCCAGCAGACCCGAGACGGTGGGGGCACTAGCGGGAGGGGCCGGGGAGCTGTTTTTT	CASRPETVGALAGGAGELFF
TRBV5-1	15	.	TRBJ2-2	TRBD2	TGCGCCAGCAGCGCCGGCGCGGGAGTATCCGGGGAGCTGTTTTTT	CASSAGAGVSGELFF
TRBV5-1	15	.	TRBJ1-1	TRBD1	TGCGCCAGCACCTTAGGACAGGGGGCGGGCACTGAAGCTTTCTTT	CASTLGQGAGTEAFF
TRBV6-1	15	.	TRBJ2-7	TRBD2	TGTGCCAGCAGTGAAACCCCTAGCGGGAACTACGAGCAGTACTTC	CASSETPSGNYEQYF
TRBV7-8	12	.	TRBJ2-7	.	TGTGCCAGCAGCTCCGTGCGAGAAAAAGAGTACTTC	CASSSVREKEYF
TRBV6-6	15	.	TRBJ1-1	.	TGTGCCAGCAGTTACACTATACAGACGAGCACTGAAGCTTTCTTT	CASSYTIQTSTEAFF
TRBV5-4	14	.	TRBJ1-2	.	TGTGCCAGCAGCCAATCGCTGCAGAACTATGGCTACACCTTC	CASSQSLQNYGYTF
TRBV3-1/TRBV3-2	13	.	TRBJ2-2	.	TGTGCCAGCAGCCTTGAGGGGCTCGGGGAGCTGTTTTTT	CASSLEGLGELFF
TRBV11-2	15	.	TRBJ1-3	.	TGTGCCAGCAGCTTGAGGGGGTTCTCTGGAAACACCATATATTTT	CASSLRGFSGNTIYF
TRBV7-2	15	.	TRBJ1-2	.	TGTGCCAGCAGCTTAGGCTTGCGGGGGGGCTATGGCTACACCTTC	CASSLGLRGGYGYTF
TRBV5-1	12	.	TRBJ1-2	.	TGCGCCAGCGGGGAAGCTAACTATGGCTACACCTTC	CASGEANYGYTF
TRBV30	19	.	TRBJ2-7	.	TGTGCCTGGAGTGTACTTCTGGGTCGGTATACAGGCCCTTTCTACGAGCAGTACTTC	CAWSVLLGRYTGPFYEQYF
TRBV5-1	16	.	TRBJ2-3	.	TGCGCCAGCAGCTTGGCCATAGAGACTAGCACAGATACGCAGTATTTT	CASSLAIETSTDTQYF
TRBV12-3/TRBV12-4	13	.	TRBJ1-1	.	TGTGCCAGCAGTTTACTAGAGAACACTGAAGCTTTCTTT	CASSLLENTEAFF
TRBV5-1	14	.	TRBJ2-7	TRBD1	TGCGCCAGCAGCTTGGAACAGGGGGCATACGAGCAGTACTTC	CASSLEQGAYEQYF